These 2 T cell receptor beta chains were all obtained from the same sample, sequenced in a study of T cell repertoires in cytomegalovirus infection. TCRdb fed the reads into MiXCR, producing one record per CDR3 protein. Among 200,000 to 300,000 distinct CDR3 sequences listed, about 12% were seen once. Sequencing was done on a sample of PBMCs. The source of these receptors is a human donor in good health (CMV status not recorded). Some clones in this sample may be carry-over from other donors' samples.

This clonotype has at least ten counts. The V call is TRBV7-8, the J call TRBJ2-7, with a weak D call TRBD1 (6 bases). Germline loops: CDR1 SGHVS, CDR2 FQNEAQ. This CDR3 is built from 13 residues. Deletions cut 5 bases from V and 7 bases from J, with 15 bases between. In DNA form, the CDR3 reads TGTGCCAGCAGCCCTAGCTTGGACAGTGAGCAGTACTTC. Amino acids: CASSPSLDSEQYF.

This clonotype was found a few times. This chain links TRBV5-4 with TRBJ2-2; D could derive from TRBD1 or TRBD2 (5 bases each). Germline V gives CDR1 SGHNT, CDR2 YYREEE (reference sequence). The CDR3 length is 14 residues. V shed 0 bases and J shed 8 bases, with 11 bases lying between them. The DNA for the CDR3 is TGTGCCAGCAGCTTGGGGGGACGTTCAGGGGAGCTGTTTTTT. Translated: CASSLGGRSGELFF. The entire variable domain, with the rest obtained from reference TRBV5-4 and TRBJ2-2, is as follows: ETGVTQSPTHLIKTRGQQVTLRCSSQSGHNTVSWYQQALGQGPQFIFQYYREEENGRGNFPPRFSGLQFPNYSSELNVNALELDDSALYLCASSLGGRSGELFFGEGSRLTVL.